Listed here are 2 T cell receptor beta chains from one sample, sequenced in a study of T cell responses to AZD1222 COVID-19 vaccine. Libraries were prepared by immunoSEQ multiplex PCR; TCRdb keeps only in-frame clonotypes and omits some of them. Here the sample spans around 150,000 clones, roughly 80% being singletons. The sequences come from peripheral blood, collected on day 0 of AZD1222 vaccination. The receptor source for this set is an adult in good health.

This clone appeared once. In DNA form, the CDR3 reads TGTGCCAGCAGTGAAGCTAGCAGTCTCTATGGCTACACCTTC. Translated, it gives CASSEASSLYGYTF. The V and J genes are TRBV6-1 and TRBJ1-2; D not resolved. This CDR3 has 14 residues. Looked up from germline, CDR1 is MNHNS and CDR2 is SASEGT. V lost 0 bases and J lost 4, with 9 bases in between.

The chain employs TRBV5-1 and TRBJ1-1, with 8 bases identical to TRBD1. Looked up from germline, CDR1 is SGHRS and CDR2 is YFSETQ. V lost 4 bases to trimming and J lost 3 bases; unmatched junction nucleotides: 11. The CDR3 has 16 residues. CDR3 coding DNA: TGCGCCAGCAGCACACCCCAGGGGGCGGGGGACACTGAAGCTTTCTTT. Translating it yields CASSTPQGAGDTEAFF.